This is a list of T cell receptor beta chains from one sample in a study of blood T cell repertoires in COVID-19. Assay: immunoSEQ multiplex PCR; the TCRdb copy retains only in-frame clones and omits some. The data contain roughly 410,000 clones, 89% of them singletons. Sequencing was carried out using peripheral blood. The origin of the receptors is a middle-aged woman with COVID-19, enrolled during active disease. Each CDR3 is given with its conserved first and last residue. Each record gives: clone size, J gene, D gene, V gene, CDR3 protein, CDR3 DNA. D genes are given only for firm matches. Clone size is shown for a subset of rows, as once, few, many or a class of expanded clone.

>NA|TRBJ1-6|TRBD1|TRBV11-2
CASSFNRRDRGTYNSPLHF
TGTGCCAGCAGCTTCAACCGTAGGGACAGGGGGACCTATAATTCACCCCTCCACTTT
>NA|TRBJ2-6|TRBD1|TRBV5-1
CASRGQGAPGANVLTF
TGCGCCAGCAGGGGACAGGGGGCGCCTGGGGCCAACGTCCTGACTTTC
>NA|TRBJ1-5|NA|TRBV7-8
CASSLFFPNNQPQHF
TGTGCCAGCAGCTTATTTTTTCCAAACAATCAGCCCCAGCATTTT
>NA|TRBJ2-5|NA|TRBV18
CASSPPGSKRQETQYF
TGTGCCAGCTCACCACCGGGTTCAAAGAGGCAAGAGACCCAGTACTTC
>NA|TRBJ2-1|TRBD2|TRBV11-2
CASSLDMLALAGLNEQFF
TGTGCCAGCAGCTTAGATATGCTGGCACTAGCGGGGCTAAATGAGCAGTTCTTC
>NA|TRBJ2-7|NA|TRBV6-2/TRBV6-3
CASSSVGQGSYEQYF
TGTGCCAGCAGTAGTGTTGGGCAGGGGAGCTACGAGCAGTACTTC
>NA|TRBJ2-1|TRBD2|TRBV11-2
CASSSPLAGGPYNEQFF
TGTGCCAGCAGCTCTCCTCTAGCGGGGGGCCCCTACAATGAGCAGTTCTTC
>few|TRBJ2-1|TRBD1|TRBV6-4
CASSEQGDNNEQFF
TGTGCCAGCAGTGAACAGGGGGATAACAATGAGCAGTTCTTC
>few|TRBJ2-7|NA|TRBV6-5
CASTRDSLSYEQYF
TGTGCCAGTACAAGGGACTCCCTCTCCTACGAGCAGTACTTC
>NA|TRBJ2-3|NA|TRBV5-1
CASSLGRGVGSVDTQYF
TGCGCCAGCAGCTTGGGCAGGGGGGTTGGATCGGTGGATACGCAGTATTTT
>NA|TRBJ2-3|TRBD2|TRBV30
CAGIGLAGGTDTQYF
TGTGCCGGGATTGGGCTAGCGGGGGGCACAGATACGCAGTATTTT
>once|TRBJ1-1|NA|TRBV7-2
CASSPYTNTEAFF
TGTGCCAGCAGCCCTTACACGAACACTGAAGCTTTCTTT
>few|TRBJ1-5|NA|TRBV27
CASSFRGVGNQPQHF
TGTGCCAGCAGTTTTCGAGGAGTTGGCAATCAGCCCCAGCATTTT
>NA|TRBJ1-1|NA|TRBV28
CASRPPRAQGGEAFF
TGTGCCAGCAGACCTCCTAGAGCCCAGGGAGGTGAAGCTTTCTTT
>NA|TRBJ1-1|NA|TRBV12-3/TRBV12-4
CASSLQETEAFF
TGTGCCAGCAGTTTGCAGGAAACTGAAGCTTTCTTT
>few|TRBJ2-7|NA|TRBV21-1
CASSLPFRSDEQYF
TGTGCCAGCAGCCTTCCGTTTAGAAGTGACGAGCAGTACTTC
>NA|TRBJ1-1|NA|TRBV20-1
CSASNTEAFF
TGCAGTGCTTCAAACACTGAAGCTTTCTTT
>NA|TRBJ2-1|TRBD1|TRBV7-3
CASSSDRENEQFF
TGTGCCAGCAGCTCGGACAGGGAAAATGAGCAGTTCTTC
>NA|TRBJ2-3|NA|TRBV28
CASSSPQGGGDTQYF
TGTGCCAGCAGTTCCCCCCAAGGGGGGGGAGATACGCAGTATTTT
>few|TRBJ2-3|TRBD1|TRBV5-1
CASSFHQGDNTDTQYF
TGCGCCAGCAGCTTTCACCAGGGGGATAACACAGATACGCAGTATTTT
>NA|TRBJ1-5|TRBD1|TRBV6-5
CASSRDRFSLGPQHF
TGTGCCAGCAGTAGGGACAGGTTTTCTTTAGGGCCCCAGCATTTT
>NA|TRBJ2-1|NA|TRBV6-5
CASSYQNNEQFF
TGTGCCAGCAGTTATCAGAACAATGAGCAGTTCTTC
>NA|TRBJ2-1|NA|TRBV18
CASSLLSTRGSSSYNEQFF
TGTGCCAGCTCACTACTTAGTACCAGGGGCTCTAGTTCCTACAATGAGCAGTTCTTC
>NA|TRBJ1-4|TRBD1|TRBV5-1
CASSLQGANEKLFF
TGCGCCAGCAGCTTACAGGGGGCTAATGAAAAACTGTTTTTT
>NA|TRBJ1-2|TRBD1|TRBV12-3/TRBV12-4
CASSLQGAYGYTF
TGTGCCAGCAGTCTACAGGGGGCCTATGGCTACACCTTC
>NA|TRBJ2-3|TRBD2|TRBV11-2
CASSLGSGGSDTQYF
TGTGCCAGCAGCTTAGGGTCGGGGGGGTCAGATACGCAGTATTTT
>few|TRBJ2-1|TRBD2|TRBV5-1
CASRTGLAGGPRTHEQFF
TGCGCCAGCAGGACGGGACTAGCGGGAGGGCCTCGGACGCATGAGCAGTTCTTC
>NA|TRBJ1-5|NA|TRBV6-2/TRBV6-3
CASSYVAGQPQHF
TGTGCCAGCAGTTACGTAGCGGGTCAGCCCCAGCATTTT
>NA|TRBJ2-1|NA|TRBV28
CASRDLVVNEQFF
TGTGCCAGCAGGGACTTAGTTGTCAATGAGCAGTTCTTC
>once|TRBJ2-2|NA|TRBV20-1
CSASQGPGGELFF
TGCAGTGCTAGTCAAGGCCCGGGAGGGGAGCTGTTTTTT
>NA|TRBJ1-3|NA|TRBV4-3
CASSWGTMGGPDGPGNTIYF
TGCGCCAGCAGCTGGGGGACAATGGGCGGTCCAGATGGACCTGGAAACACCATATATTTT
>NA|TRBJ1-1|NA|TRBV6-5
CASSYSGTLNTEAFF
TGTGCCAGCAGTTATTCCGGGACACTGAACACTGAAGCTTTCTTT
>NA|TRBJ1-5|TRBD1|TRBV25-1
CASKQTGSNQPQHF
TGTGCCAGCAAACAGACAGGGAGCAATCAGCCCCAGCATTTT
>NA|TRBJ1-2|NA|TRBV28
CASRFPTTTGSGSISYTF
TGTGCCAGCAGGTTCCCGACTACGACAGGTTCGGGCTCAATTAGCTACACCTTC
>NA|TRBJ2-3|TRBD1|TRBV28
CASSLVLGQADTDTQYF
TGTGCCAGCAGTTTAGTTCTAGGACAGGCTGACACAGATACGCAGTATTTT
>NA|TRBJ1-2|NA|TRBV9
CASSVALSGGPLPF
TGTGCCAGCAGCGTAGCCCTCTCGGGGGGACCCTTACCCTTC
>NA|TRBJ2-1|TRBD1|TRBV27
CASTTQTGNEQFF
TGTGCCAGCACCACTCAGACAGGGAATGAGCAGTTCTTC
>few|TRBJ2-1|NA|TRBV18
CASSRSSADSYNEQFF
TGTGCCAGCTCACGGAGTAGCGCGGACTCCTACAATGAGCAGTTCTTC
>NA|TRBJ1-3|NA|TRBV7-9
CASSLQGGNTIYF
TGTGCCAGCAGCTTACAGGGGGGAAACACCATATATTTT
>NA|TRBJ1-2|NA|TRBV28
CASNINSAGGYGYTF
TGTGCCAGCAACATCAACAGCGCCGGGGGCTATGGCTACACCTTC
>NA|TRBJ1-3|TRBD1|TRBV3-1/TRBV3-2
CASSPERTGANTIYF
TGTGCCAGCAGCCCCGAAAGGACAGGGGCAAACACCATATATTTT
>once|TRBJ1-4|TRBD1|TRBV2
CASKTRQGAREKLFF
TGTGCCAGCAAAACTCGACAGGGGGCGCGTGAAAAACTGTTTTTT
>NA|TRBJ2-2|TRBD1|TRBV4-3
CASSQDWRTGSTGELFF
TGCGCCAGCAGCCAAGATTGGAGGACAGGGAGCACCGGGGAGCTGTTTTTT
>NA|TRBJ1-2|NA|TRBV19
CASSMGQSMNYGYTF
TGTGCCAGTAGTATGGGGCAGTCTATGAACTATGGCTACACCTTC
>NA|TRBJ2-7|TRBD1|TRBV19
CASSIYPGGNEQYF
TGTGCCAGTAGTATTTACCCAGGGGGCAACGAGCAGTACTTC
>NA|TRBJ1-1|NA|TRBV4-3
CASSRGQNTEAFF
TGCGCCAGCAGCCGGGGGCAGAACACTGAAGCTTTCTTT
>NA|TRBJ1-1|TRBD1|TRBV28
CASTDDWPGQGGNTEAFF
TGTGCCAGCACCGACGACTGGCCGGGACAGGGGGGGAACACTGAAGCTTTCTTT